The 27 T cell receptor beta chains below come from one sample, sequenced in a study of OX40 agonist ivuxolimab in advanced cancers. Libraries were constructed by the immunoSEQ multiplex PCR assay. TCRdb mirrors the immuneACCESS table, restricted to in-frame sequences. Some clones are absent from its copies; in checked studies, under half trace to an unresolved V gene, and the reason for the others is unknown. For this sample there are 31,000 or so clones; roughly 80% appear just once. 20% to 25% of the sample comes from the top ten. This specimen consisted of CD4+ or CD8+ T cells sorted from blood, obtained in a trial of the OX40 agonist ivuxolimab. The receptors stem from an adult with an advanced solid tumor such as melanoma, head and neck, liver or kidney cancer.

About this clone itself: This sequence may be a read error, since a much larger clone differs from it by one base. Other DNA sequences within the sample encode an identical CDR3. CDR3 DNA sequence: TGTGCCAGTAGTATCGGGGGCTCTGGGGCCAACGTCCTGACTTTC. Translating gives CASSIGGSGANVLTF. This chain links TRBV19 with TRBJ2-6; a possible D gene is TRBD2 (6 bases). From germline, CDR1 is LNHDA and CDR2 SQIVND (reference sequence). CDR3 length: 15 amino acids. The V end lost 3 bases, the J end lost 0 bases, and 6 bases lay between the germline ends.

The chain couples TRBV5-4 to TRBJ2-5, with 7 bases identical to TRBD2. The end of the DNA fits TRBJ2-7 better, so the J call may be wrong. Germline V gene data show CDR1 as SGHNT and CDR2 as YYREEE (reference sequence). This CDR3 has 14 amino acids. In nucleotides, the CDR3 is TGTGCCAGCAGCTTGAGCGGGGCGCCCTACGAGCAGTACTTC. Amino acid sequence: CASSLSGAPYEQYF.

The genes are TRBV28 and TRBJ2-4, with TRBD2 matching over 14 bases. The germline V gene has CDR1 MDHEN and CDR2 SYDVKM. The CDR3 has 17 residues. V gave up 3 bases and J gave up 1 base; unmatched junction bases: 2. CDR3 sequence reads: CASSLTSGRGAKNIQYF. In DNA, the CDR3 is TGTGCCAGCAGTTTGACTAGCGGGAGGGGGGCCAAAAACATTCAGTACTTC.

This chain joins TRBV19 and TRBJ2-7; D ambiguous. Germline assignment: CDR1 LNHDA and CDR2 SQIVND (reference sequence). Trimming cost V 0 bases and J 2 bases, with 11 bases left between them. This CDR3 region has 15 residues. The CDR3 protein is CASSIDEAATYEQYF. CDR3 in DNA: TGTGCCAGTAGTATAGATGAGGCAGCGACCTACGAGCAGTACTTC.

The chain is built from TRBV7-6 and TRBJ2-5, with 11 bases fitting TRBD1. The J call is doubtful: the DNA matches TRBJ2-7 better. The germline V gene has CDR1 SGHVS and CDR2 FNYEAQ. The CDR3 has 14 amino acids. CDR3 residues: CASTYGQGAYEQYF. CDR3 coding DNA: TGTGCCAGCACCTATGGACAGGGGGCGTACGAGCAGTACTTC.

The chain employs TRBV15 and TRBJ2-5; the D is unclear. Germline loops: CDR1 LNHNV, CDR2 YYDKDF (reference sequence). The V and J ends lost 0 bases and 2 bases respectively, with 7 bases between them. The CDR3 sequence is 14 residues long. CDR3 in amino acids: CATSREKGQETQYF. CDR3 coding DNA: TGTGCCACCAGCAGAGAGAAAGGACAAGAGACCCAGTACTTC.

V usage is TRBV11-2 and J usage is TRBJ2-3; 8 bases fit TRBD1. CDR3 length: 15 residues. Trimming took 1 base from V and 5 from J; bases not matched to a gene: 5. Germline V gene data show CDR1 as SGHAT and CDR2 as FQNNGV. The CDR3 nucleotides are TGTGCCAGCAGCTTAGGGGCAGGGGGCGGAGATACGCAGTATTTT. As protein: CASSLGAGGGDTQYF.

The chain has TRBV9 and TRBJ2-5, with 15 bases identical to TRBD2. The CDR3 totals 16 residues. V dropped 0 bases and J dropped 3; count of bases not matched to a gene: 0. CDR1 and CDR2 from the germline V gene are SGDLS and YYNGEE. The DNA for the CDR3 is TGTGCCAGCAGCGTAGGGACTAGCGGGAGGGAAGAGACCCAGTACTTC. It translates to CASSVGTSGREETQYF.

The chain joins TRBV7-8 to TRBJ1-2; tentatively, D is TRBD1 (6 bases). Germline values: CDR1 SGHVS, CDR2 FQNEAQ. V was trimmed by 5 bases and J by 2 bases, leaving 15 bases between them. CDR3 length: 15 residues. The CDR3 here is CASSPRGSGNYGYTF. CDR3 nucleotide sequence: TGTGCCAGCAGCCCAAGGGGGTCCGGGAACTATGGCTACACCTTC.

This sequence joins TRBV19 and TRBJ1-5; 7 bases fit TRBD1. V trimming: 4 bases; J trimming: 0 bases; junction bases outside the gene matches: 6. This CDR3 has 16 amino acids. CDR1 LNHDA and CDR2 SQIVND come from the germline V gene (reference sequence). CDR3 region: CASSTDRTHSNQPQHF. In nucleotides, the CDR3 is TGTGCCAGTAGTACGGACAGGACCCATAGCAATCAGCCCCAGCATTTT.

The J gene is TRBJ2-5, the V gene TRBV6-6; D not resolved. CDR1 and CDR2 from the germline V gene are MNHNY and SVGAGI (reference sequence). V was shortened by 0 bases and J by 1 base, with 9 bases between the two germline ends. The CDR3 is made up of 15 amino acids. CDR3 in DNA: TGTGCCAGCAGTTACTCGCCGCGGATCCAAGAGACCCAGTACTTC. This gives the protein CASSYSPRIQETQYF.

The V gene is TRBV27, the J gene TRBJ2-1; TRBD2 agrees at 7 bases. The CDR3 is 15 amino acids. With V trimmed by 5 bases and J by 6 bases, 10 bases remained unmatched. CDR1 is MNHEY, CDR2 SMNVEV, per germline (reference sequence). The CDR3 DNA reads TGTGCCAGCAGTGTTTCTTCTAGCGGCCGCAATGAGCAGTTCTTC. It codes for CASSVSSSGRNEQFF.

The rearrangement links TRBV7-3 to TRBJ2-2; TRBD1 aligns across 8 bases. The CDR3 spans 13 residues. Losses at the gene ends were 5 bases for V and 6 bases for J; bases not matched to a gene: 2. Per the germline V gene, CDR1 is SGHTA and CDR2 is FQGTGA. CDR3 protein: CASSPGGPGELFF. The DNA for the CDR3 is TGTGCCAGCAGCCCAGGGGGCCCCGGGGAGCTGTTTTTT.

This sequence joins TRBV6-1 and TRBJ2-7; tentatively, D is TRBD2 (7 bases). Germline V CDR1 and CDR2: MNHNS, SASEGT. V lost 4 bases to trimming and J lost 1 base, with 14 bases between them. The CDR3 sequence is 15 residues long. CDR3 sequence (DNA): TGTGCCAGCAGTGGGGGGGGCTTCGGATCCTACGAGCAGTACTTC. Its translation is CASSGGGFGSYEQYF.

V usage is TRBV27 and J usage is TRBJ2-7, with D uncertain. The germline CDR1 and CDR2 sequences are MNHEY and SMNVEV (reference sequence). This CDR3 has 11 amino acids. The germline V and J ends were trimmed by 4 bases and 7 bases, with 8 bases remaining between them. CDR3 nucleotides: TGTGCCAGCAGTTATCGAAGAGAGCAGTACTTC. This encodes CASSYRREQYF.

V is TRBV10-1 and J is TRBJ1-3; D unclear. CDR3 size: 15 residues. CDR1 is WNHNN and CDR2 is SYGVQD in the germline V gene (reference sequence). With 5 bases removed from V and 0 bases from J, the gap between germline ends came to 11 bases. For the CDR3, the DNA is TGCGCCAGCAGTCGGGAACGAGGCTCTGGAAACACCATATATTTT. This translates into CASSRERGSGNTIYF.

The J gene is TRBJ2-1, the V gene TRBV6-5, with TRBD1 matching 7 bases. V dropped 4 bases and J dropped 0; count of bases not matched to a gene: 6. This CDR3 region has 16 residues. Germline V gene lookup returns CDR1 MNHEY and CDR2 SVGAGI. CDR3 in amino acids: CASSLPTGASYNEQFF. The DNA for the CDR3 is TGTGCCAGCAGTTTACCTACAGGGGCCTCCTACAATGAGCAGTTCTTC.

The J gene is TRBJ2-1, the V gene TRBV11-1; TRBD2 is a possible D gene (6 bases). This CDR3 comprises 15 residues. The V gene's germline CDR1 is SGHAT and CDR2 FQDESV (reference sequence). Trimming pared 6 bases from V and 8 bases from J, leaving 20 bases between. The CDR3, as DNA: TGTGCCAGCAGTTTGGCGGGGAACCCTTCGGATGAGCAGTTCTTC. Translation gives CASSLAGNPSDEQFF.

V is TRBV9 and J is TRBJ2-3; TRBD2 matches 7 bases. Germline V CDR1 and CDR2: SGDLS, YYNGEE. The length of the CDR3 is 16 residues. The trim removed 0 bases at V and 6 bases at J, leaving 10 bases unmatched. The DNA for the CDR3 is TGTGCCAGCAGCGTAGCTGGGGGAGGGGCGGGGGATACGCAGTATTTT. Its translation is CASSVAGGGAGDTQYF.

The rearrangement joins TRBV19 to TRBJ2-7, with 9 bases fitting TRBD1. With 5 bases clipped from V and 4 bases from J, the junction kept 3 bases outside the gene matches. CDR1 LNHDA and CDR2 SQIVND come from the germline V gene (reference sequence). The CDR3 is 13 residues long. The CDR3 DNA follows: TGTGCCAGTAGTGCCGGGACAGGGTACGAGCAGTACTTC. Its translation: CASSAGTGYEQYF.

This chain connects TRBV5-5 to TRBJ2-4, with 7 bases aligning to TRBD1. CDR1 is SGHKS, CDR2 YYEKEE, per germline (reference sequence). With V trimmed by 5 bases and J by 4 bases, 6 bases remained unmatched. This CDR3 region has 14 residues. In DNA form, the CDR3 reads TGTGCCAGCAGTCCTGGGACAGCTAAAAACATTCAGTACTTC. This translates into CASSPGTAKNIQYF.

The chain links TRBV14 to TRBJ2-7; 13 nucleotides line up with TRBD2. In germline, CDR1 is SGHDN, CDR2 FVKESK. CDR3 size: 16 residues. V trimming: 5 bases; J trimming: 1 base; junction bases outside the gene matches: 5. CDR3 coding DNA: TGTGCCAGCAGCATTTCGGGACTAGCGGGATCCTACGAGCAGTACTTC. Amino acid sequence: CASSISGLAGSYEQYF.

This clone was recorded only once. CDR3 sequence: CASSLGTASYEQYF. In DNA form, the CDR3 reads TGTGCCAGCAGCTTGGGGACAGCCTCCTACGAGCAGTACTTC. J is TRBJ2-7 and V is TRBV5-6, with TRBD1 as a possible D gene (6 bases). Per germline, CDR1 SGHDT and CDR2 YYEEEE. This CDR3 is 14 amino acids long. Trimming cost V 0 bases and J 0 bases, with 7 bases left between them.

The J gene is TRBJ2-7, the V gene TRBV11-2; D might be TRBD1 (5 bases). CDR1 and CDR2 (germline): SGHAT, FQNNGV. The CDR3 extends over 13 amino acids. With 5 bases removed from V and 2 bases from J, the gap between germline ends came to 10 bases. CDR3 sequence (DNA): TGTGCCAGCAGCCCGGACATTACCTACGAGCAGTACTTC. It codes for CASSPDITYEQYF. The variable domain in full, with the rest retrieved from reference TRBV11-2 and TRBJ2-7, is EAGVAQSPRYKIIEKRQSVAFWCNPISGHATLYWYQQILGQGPKLLIQFQNNGVVDDSQLPKDRFSAERLKGVDSTLKIQPAKLEDSAVYLCASSPDITYEQYFGPGTRLTVT.

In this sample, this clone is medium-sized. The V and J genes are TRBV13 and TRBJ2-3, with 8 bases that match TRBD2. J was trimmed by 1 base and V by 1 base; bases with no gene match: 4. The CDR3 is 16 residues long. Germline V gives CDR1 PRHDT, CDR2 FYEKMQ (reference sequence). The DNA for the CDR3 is TGTGCCAGCAGCTTAGCGGGAGGGGAGGGCACAGATACGCAGTATTTT. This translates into CASSLAGGEGTDTQYF.

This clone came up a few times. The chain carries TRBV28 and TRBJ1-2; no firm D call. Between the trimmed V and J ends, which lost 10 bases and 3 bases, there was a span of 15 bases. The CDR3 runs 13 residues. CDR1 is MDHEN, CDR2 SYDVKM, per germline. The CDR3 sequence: CATNPGLYYGYTF. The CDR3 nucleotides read TGTGCCACCAACCCGGGTCTATACTATGGCTACACCTTC.

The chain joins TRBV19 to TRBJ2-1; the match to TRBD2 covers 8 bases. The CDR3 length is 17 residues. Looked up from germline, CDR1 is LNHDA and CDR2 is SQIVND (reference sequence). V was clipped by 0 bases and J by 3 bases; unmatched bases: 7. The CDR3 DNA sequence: TGTGCCAGTAGTATAGAATTTGGCGGGAGGAACTACAATGAGCAGTTCTTC. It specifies CASSIEFGGRNYNEQFF.